This T cell receptor (beta chain) was sequenced during a study of beta chain features in type 1 diabetes. Every isolated RNA sample was fully reverse transcribed, so sequencing captured expressed TCRB transcripts. The data were produced by immunoSEQ multiplex PCR, yet TCRdb's version contains in-frame clones alone and is incomplete. The sample has approximately 330,000 clones, approximately 10% seen once; the top ten hold 0.015%. Germline loops: CDR1 DFQATT, CDR2 SNEGSKA (reference sequence). The CDR3 sequence is 11 residues long. The V end lost 3 bases, the J end lost 3 bases, and 3 bases lay between the germline ends. Purity exceeded 95% in all sorted populations. Findings and caveats of the study: Patients' naive, central memory and regulatory TCRB repertoires appeared more alike than those of healthy donors.

About this clone: The target antigen is unknown. The sample holds other DNA sequences that translate to the same CDR3.

The receptor was derived from a woman aged 25 to 45 in good health. The rearrangement uses TRBV20-1 and TRBJ2-1, with no clear D. The sequencing input was naive CD4+ T cells from blood. In nucleotides, the CDR3 is TGCAGTGCTAGTATCTACAATGAGCAGTTCTTC. Translating gives CSASIYNEQFF.